The sequence of this TCR beta chain was determined in a study of beta chain features in type 1 diabetes. Study results and limitations: Shortening that was moderate but significant affected the TCRB CDR3s of Type 1 diabetes patients in all four CD4+ subsets. Within the patient group, naive, central memory and Treg TCRB repertoires appeared more similar to each other than within healthy donors.

By way of CD45RO/CCR7/CD25/CD127/CD95/CD27, the CD4+ regulatory, stem cell-like memory, central memory and naive cells were sorted. cDNA synthesis used the whole RNA isolate, giving expressed TCRB sequences. Naive, central memory and regulatory T cell samples averaged about 3.5 million reads. Sequenced by immunoSEQ multiplex PCR; TCRdb stores in-frame clones only, minus some. Found here are 390,000 or so clones, around 14% of them singletons; the top ten hold approximately 0.038%. In this sample, this clone turned up a few times. Its cognate antigen is unknown. V was clipped by 3 bases and J by 7 bases; unmatched bases: 9. The CDR3 consists of 16 residues. Germline CDR1 SGHNT, CDR2 YENEEA.

The chain has TRBV11-3 and TRBJ2-3, with 11 bases matching TRBD2. The sequence was collected from a man aged 25-45 years in good health. Sequenced input: naive CD4+ T cells from blood. In DNA form, the CDR3 reads TGTGCCAGCAGCTTGGCACTAGCGGGAGTCGTCCATACGCAGTATTTT. Translating it yields CASSLALAGVVHTQYF.